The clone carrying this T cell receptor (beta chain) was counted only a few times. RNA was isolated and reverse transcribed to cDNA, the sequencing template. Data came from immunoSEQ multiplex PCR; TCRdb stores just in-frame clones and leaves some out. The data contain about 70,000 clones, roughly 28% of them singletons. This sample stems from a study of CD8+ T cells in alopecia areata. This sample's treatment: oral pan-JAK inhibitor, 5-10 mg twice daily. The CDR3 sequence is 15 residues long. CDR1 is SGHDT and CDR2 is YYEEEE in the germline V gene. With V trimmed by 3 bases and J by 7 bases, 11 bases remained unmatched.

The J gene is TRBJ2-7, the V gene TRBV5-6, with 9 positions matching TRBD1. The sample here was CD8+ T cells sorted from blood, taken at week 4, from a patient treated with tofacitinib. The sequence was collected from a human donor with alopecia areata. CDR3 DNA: TGTGCCAGCAGCTGGGACCGGGACAGGGTAGATGAGCAGTACTTC. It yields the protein CASSWDRDRVDEQYF.